This entry concerns a single T cell receptor (beta chain). As yet, its antigen is unknown. This entry comes from a study of cytomegalovirus exposure and HLA in healthy donors. General study points: Altogether, 150 to 200 TCR beta chains were recorded as cytomegalovirus-associated. It was assumed in the presence/absence analyses that sequencing depth was roughly uniform across donors. A link between a missense DCLRE1C variant and TCR beta V- and J-gene trimming emerged from a later analysis. Cytomegalovirus status was reportedly diagnosed by the classifier with high specificity and sensitivity.

Germline assignment: CDR1 KGHSH and CDR2 LQKENI. CDR3 length equals 17 residues. Trimming stripped 0 bases from V and 1 base from J, with 13 bases between. The study ran its PCR with 60 Vbeta and 13 Jbeta primers. Repertoires were generated with immunoSEQ multiplex PCR, while TCRdb's copy carries only in-frame clones and drops some. The repertoire holds 150,000 to 200,000 clones, with roughly 80% as singletons. The sample consisted of PBMCs. The TCR originated in a man aged 45-65 years in good health and CMV-seropositive. The chain uses TRBV18 and TRBJ1-3, with D uncertain. CDR3 nucleotides: TGTGCCAGCTCACCACCGGCAATGGTCTCGTCTGGAAACACCATATATTTT. It codes for CASSPPAMVSSGNTIYF. Variable domain in full (rest from reference TRBV18 and TRBJ1-3): NAGVMQNPRHLVRRRGQEARLRCSPMKGHSHVYWYRQLPEEGLKFMVYLQKENIIDESGMPKERFSAEFPKEGPSILRIQQVVRGDSAAYFCASSPPAMVSSGNTIYFGEGSWLTVV.